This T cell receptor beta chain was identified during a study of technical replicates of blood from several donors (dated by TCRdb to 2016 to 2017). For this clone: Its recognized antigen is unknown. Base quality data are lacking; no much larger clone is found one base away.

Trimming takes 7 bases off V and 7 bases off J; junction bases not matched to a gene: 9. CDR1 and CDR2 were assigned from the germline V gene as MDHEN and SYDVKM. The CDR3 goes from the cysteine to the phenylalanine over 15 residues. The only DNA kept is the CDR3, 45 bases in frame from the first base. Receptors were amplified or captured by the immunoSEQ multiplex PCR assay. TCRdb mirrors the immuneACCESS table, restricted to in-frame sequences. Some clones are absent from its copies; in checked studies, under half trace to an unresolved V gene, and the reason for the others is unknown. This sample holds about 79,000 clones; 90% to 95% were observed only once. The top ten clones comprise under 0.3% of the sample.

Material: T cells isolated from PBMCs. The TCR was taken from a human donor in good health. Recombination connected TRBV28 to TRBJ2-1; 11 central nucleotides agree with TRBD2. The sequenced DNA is TGTGCCAGCAACCGACTAGCGGGAAGTGGGAATGAGCAGTTCTTC. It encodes CASNRLAGSGNEQFF.